A selection of T cell receptor beta chains follows, all from one sample in a study of T-cell reconstitution after alpha-beta-depleted transplantation in children. MiXCR, run by TCRdb on the PCR reads, gives a single entry per CDR3 protein. The top ten clones hold approximately 7% of a sample with around 93,000 distinct CDR3 sequences, 8% to 9% of them seen once. The sequencing here drew on PBMCs from the stem cell graft donor, taken from the stem cell graft. These receptors were obtained from a human donor who donated a stem cell graft to a child with congenital amegakaryocytic thrombocytopenia. The CDR3 runs from the conserved cysteine through the conserved F or W. Each record gives: CDR3 length, V gene, clone size, J gene, D gene, CDR3 protein, CDR3 DNA. A D gene is named only where the DNA matches it firmly. Not all rows give a size; the values are once, few, many and, for expanded clones, a class.

14	TRBV12-3/TRBV12-4	many	TRBJ1-1	NA	CASSRVTRSPEAFF	TGTGCCAGCAGTCGAGTGACCCGTAGCCCTGAAGCTTTCTTT
17	TRBV7-2	many	TRBJ1-4	NA	CASSLAGSLATNEKLFF	TGTGCCAGCAGCTTAGCGGGATCACTTGCAACTAATGAAAAACTGTTTTTT
13	TRBV20-1	many	TRBJ2-5	TRBD2	CSGRLAGPVTQYF	TGCAGTGGACGACTAGCGGGTCCCGTGACCCAGTACTTC
14	TRBV11-2	many	TRBJ2-1	NA	CASSFGGRGNEQFF	TGTGCCAGCAGCTTTGGTGGGAGAGGTAATGAGCAGTTCTTC
18	TRBV30	NA	TRBJ1-1	NA	CAWSVLRGGLAGDTEAFF	TGTGCCTGGAGTGTTCTCCGTGGGGGACTCGCGGGAGACACTGAAGCTTTCTTT
16	TRBV10-3	many	TRBJ2-5	TRBD1	CAISEVKQGPQETQYF	TGTGCCATCAGTGAGGTGAAACAGGGGCCCCAAGAGACCCAGTACTTC
13	TRBV28	many	TRBJ1-3	NA	CASTRRLGNTIYF	TGTGCCAGCACCCGCCGACTCGGAAACACCATATATTTT
14	TRBV5-1	many	TRBJ2-7	TRBD1	CASSFTGGSGEQYF	TGCGCCAGCAGCTTTACAGGGGGCTCGGGGGAGCAGTACTTC
13	TRBV20-1	NA	TRBJ2-7	TRBD2	CSAIHTSVGEQYF	TGCAGTGCTATCCATACTAGCGTCGGTGAGCAGTACTTC
18	TRBV3-1	many	TRBJ2-2	TRBD2	CASSSRGAGGANTGELFF	TGTGCCAGCAGCTCCCGCGGGGCGGGAGGGGCGAACACCGGGGAGCTGTTTTTT
13	TRBV28	many	TRBJ2-3	NA	CASSYGATDTQYF	TGTGCCAGCAGCTATGGGGCCACAGATACGCAGTATTTT
12	TRBV28	many	TRBJ2-1	NA	CASSFGRVEQFF	TGTGCCAGCAGTTTCGGCAGAGTTGAGCAGTTCTTC
13	TRBV10-3	many	TRBJ1-2	TRBD1	CAIQRGPNYGYTF	TGTGCCATCCAGAGGGGGCCGAACTATGGCTACACCTTC
14	TRBV4-3	many	TRBJ1-1	NA	CASSQESSGGEAFF	TGCGCCAGCAGCCAAGAGAGTAGTGGAGGTGAAGCTTTCTTT
15	TRBV5-1	many	TRBJ2-5	TRBD1	CASSIGQGRQETQYF	TGCGCCAGCAGTATTGGACAGGGCCGCCAAGAGACCCAGTACTTC
14	TRBV12-3/TRBV12-4	many	TRBJ1-1	NA	CASSSSRRGTEAFF	TGTGCCAGCAGTTCATCTCGACGAGGAACTGAAGCTTTCTTT
15	TRBV12-3/TRBV12-4	many	TRBJ2-3	NA	CASSLYGGSTDTQYF	TGTGCCAGCAGTTTATATGGGGGAAGCACAGATACGCAGTATTTT
15	TRBV2	NA	TRBJ2-3	TRBD2	CASRPLAGGGDTQYF	TGTGCCAGCAGGCCGTTAGCGGGCGGGGGAGATACGCAGTATTTT
12	TRBV5-1	many	TRBJ2-1	NA	CASSFRDNEQFF	TGCGCCAGCAGCTTCCGGGACAATGAGCAGTTCTTC
13	TRBV7-2	many	TRBJ2-2	NA	CASSRRATGELFF	TGTGCCAGCAGCCGTAGGGCCACCGGGGAGCTGTTTTTT
13	TRBV2	NA	TRBJ1-4	NA	CASSEEFNEKLFF	TGTGCCAGCAGTGAAGAGTTTAATGAAAAACTGTTTTTT
12	TRBV20-1	many	TRBJ2-2	NA	CSVEGSTGELFF	TGCAGCGTAGAGGGGAGCACCGGGGAGCTGTTTTTT
12	TRBV19	many	TRBJ1-6	NA	CASSSRSSPLHF	TGTGCCAGTAGTTCTAGGTCTTCACCCCTCCACTTT
10	TRBV27	NA	TRBJ1-1	NA	CASGPSQAFF	TGTGCCAGCGGGCCCAGCCAGGCTTTCTTT
15	TRBV20-1	many	TRBJ2-1	NA	CSARAPTGTFNEQFF	TGCAGTGCTAGAGCACCAACCGGGACTTTCAATGAGCAGTTCTTC
14	TRBV6-2/TRBV6-3	NA	TRBJ1-5	NA	CASSLGPRNQPQHF	TGTGCCAGCAGTCTAGGACCTCGCAATCAGCCCCAGCATTTT
19	TRBV6-5	few	TRBJ1-2	TRBD1	CASSYKAPGQGDRGYGYTF	TGTGCCAGCAGTTACAAGGCTCCAGGACAGGGGGATAGAGGCTATGGCTACACCTTC
15	TRBV20-1	many	TRBJ1-2	NA	CSALILSTGTYGYTF	TGCAGTGCTCTTATTCTTTCAACAGGGACCTATGGCTACACCTTC
15	TRBV7-2	many	TRBJ2-7	NA	CASSLGRRSSYEQYF	TGTGCCAGCAGCTTGGGACGGAGGAGCTCCTACGAGCAGTACTTC
13	TRBV10-3	many	TRBJ1-4	NA	CAIQEATNEKLFF	TGTGCCATCCAGGAGGCAACTAATGAAAAACTGTTTTTT
15	TRBV20-1	many	TRBJ2-1	NA	CSARDPGPIGNEQFF	TGCAGTGCTAGAGATCCGGGACCCATAGGGAATGAGCAGTTCTTC
12	TRBV29-1	many	TRBJ1-5	NA	CSVTQQGQPQHF	TGCAGCGTTACCCAACAGGGCCAGCCCCAGCATTTT
14	TRBV11-2	many	TRBJ1-1	TRBD1	CASSTHRGRTEAFF	TGTGCCAGCAGCACCCACAGGGGGAGGACTGAAGCTTTCTTT
14	TRBV20-1	many	TRBJ1-2	NA	CSARSRTGTHGYTF	TGCAGTGCTAGATCTCGTACAGGAACCCATGGCTACACCTTC
20	TRBV11-2	many	TRBJ2-3	TRBD2	CASSLTPSRVAGGRTDTQYF	TGTGCCAGCAGCTTAACCCCCTCCAGGGTAGCGGGGGGTCGCACAGATACGCAGTATTTT
12	TRBV20-1	many	TRBJ2-5	NA	CSASDLQETQYF	TGCAGTGCTAGTGACTTACAAGAGACCCAGTACTTC
15	TRBV7-2	NA	TRBJ2-2	NA	CASSLGLQGLGELFF	TGTGCCAGCAGCTTAGGCCTACAGGGTTTAGGGGAGCTGTTTTTT
14	TRBV24-1	many	TRBJ2-7	NA	CATSDLPGVREQYF	TGTGCCACCAGTGATTTACCGGGAGTGAGGGAGCAGTACTTC
14	TRBV29-1	many	TRBJ2-1	TRBD2	CSVALAGSGNEQFF	TGCAGCGTTGCCCTAGCGGGAAGCGGCAATGAGCAGTTCTTC
16	TRBV7-2	few	TRBJ2-7	TRBD2	CASSLVSSGGSYEQYF	TGTGCCAGCAGCTTAGTCTCGAGCGGGGGGTCCTACGAGCAGTACTTC
15	TRBV3-1	many	TRBJ2-2	TRBD1	CASSQGDSGTGELFF	TGTGCCAGCAGCCAAGGGGACAGTGGCACCGGGGAGCTGTTTTTT
15	TRBV5-1	many	TRBJ2-2	NA	CASSHPGGLSGELFF	TGCGCCAGCAGCCACCCCGGGGGTTTGTCCGGGGAGCTGTTTTTT
12	TRBV20-1	many	TRBJ2-7	TRBD1	CSALTGAYEQYF	TGCAGTGCGCTTACAGGGGCCTACGAGCAGTACTTC
11	TRBV10-2	few	TRBJ1-2	NA	CASAGQYGYTF	TGCGCCAGCGCCGGACAGTATGGCTACACCTTC
17	TRBV20-1	many	TRBJ2-5	NA	CSARDPLLLYAGETQYF	TGCAGTGCTAGAGATCCCCTACTCCTATACGCGGGGGAGACCCAGTACTTC
16	TRBV7-9	many	TRBJ2-7	TRBD1	CASSTYQRQGVYEQYF	TGTGCCAGCAGCACCTACCAGAGACAGGGGGTCTACGAGCAGTACTTC
16	TRBV7-8	many	TRBJ1-5	TRBD1	CASSLVHRGEVQPQHF	TGTGCCAGCAGCTTAGTTCACAGGGGTGAGGTTCAGCCCCAGCATTTT
14	TRBV12-3/TRBV12-4	many	TRBJ1-1	TRBD1	CASSLIGGPTEAFF	TGTGCCAGCAGTTTAATAGGGGGCCCCACTGAAGCTTTCTTT
14	TRBV12-3/TRBV12-4	many	TRBJ2-7	NA	CASSLRQRSYEQYF	TGTGCCAGCAGTTTACGGCAGCGATCCTACGAGCAGTACTTC
17	TRBV21-1	NA	TRBJ2-4	NA	CASSAPWDSLAKNIQYF	TGTGCCAGCAGCGCGCCCTGGGACAGTCTAGCCAAAAACATTCAGTACTTC
12	TRBV12-3/TRBV12-4	NA	TRBJ1-1	NA	CVSSLGYTEAFF	TGTGTCAGCAGTTTAGGGTACACTGAAGCTTTCTTT
14	TRBV7-8	few	TRBJ1-2	NA	CASSTEGLDYGYTF	TGTGCCAGCAGCACCGAGGGGCTCGACTATGGCTACACCTTC
16	TRBV6-2/TRBV6-3	NA	TRBJ2-7	TRBD2	CASTQTYRGGTYEQYF	TGTGCCAGCACCCAAACGTATCGCGGGGGGACCTACGAGCAGTACTTT
14	TRBV5-1	many	TRBJ2-3	NA	CASSLSGHTDTQYF	TGCGCCAGCAGCTTAAGCGGCCACACAGATACGCAGTATTTT
13	TRBV29-1	few	TRBJ2-6	NA	CSVQESGANVLTF	TGCAGCGTTCAGGAGTCTGGGGCCAACGTCCTGACTTTC
12	TRBV7-2	many	TRBJ2-1	NA	CASSALYNEQFF	TGTGCCAGCAGCGCACTGTACAATGAGCAGTTCTTC
13	TRBV29-1	many	TRBJ2-5	NA	CSVEGGGEETQYF	TGCAGCGTTGAAGGCGGAGGGGAAGAGACCCAGTACTTC
14	TRBV5-1	many	TRBJ2-7	NA	CASSLEHSSYEQYF	TGCGCCAGCAGCCTAGAACACTCGTCCTACGAGCAGTACTTC
18	TRBV11-1	NA	TRBJ1-5	TRBD1	CASSLVSGVEDRAQPQHF	TGTGCCAGCAGCTTAGTAAGTGGGGTGGAGGACAGGGCTCAGCCCCAGCATTTT